A single T cell receptor beta chain is shown here with its context. Its target is not known. V dropped 4 bases and J dropped 8; count of bases not matched to a gene: 6. This CDR3 is built from 14 residues. Per the germline V gene, CDR1 is SGHRS and CDR2 is YFSETQ. Donors comprised healthy HIV-negative adults lacking recent acute infections or vaccinations. CD4+ cells were split into CD45RA+ naive and CD45RA-negative memory subsets. The data stem from a study of shared clonotypes between healthy human individuals. Study-wide results and caveats: Clonotype sharing among donors, it was expected, would be affected by sequencing depth.

Original data processing: As immunoSEQ supplied junction-only sequences (without quality scores), filtering differed. Profiled with immunoSEQ multiplex PCR; TCRdb holds only in-frame clones, not every one. The V and J calls and clone size are taken from that table; D and trimming were inferred from the DNA. The sample contains roughly 1,000,000 clones, approximately 80% of which appear only once. This receptor was identified in a man younger than 35 in good health. Some clones in this sample may be carry-over from other donors' samples. The chain has TRBV5-1 and TRBJ1-2; 12 nucleotides match TRBD1. The sequenced material came from memory CD4+ T cells from PBMCs. Subset in this sample: CD45RA-negative fraction. For the CDR3, the DNA is TGCGCCAGCAGCGAGGGACAGGGGGCTGGAGGCTACACCTTC. It encodes CASSEGQGAGGYTF.